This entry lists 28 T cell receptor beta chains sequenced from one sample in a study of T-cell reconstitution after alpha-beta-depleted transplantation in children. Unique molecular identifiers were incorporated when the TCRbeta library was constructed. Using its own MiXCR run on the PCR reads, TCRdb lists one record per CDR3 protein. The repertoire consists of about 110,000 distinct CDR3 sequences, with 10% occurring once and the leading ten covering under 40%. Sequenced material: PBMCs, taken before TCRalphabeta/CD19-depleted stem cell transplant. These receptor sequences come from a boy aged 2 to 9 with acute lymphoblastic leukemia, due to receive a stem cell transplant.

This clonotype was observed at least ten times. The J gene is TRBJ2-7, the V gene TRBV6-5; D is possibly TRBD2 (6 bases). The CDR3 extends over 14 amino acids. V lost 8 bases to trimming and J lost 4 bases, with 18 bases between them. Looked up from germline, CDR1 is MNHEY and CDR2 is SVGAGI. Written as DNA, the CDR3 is TGTGCCAGCGGGCGGGGACTGGGGAGGTACGAGCAGTACTTC. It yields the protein CASGRGLGRYEQYF.

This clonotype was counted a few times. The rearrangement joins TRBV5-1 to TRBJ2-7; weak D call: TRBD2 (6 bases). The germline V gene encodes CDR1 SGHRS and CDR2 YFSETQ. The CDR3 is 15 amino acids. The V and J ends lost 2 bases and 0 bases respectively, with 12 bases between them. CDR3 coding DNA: TGCGCCAGCAGCTTACTGAGCGGGTCCTCCTACGAGCAGTACTTC. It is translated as CASSLLSGSSYEQYF.

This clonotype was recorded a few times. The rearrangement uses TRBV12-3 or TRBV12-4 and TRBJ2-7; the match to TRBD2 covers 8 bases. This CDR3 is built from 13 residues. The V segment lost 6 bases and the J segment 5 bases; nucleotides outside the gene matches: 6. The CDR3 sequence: CASRRAGVHEQYF. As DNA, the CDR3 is TGTGCCAGCAGACGAGCGGGAGTCCACGAGCAGTACTTC.

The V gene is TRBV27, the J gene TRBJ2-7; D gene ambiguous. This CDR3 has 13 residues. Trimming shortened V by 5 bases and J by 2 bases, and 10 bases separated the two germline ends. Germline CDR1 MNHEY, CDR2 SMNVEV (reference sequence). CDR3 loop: CASSRRGTYEQYF. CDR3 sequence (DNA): TGTGCCAGCAGTCGGAGAGGCACCTACGAGCAGTACTTC.

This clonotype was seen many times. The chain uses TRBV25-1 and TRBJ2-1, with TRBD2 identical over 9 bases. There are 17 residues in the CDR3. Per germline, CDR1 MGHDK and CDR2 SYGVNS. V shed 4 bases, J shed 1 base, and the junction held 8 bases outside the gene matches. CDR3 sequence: CASSGPSGIMSYNEQFF. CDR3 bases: TGTGCCAGCAGTGGACCTAGCGGGATAATGTCCTACAATGAGCAGTTCTTC.

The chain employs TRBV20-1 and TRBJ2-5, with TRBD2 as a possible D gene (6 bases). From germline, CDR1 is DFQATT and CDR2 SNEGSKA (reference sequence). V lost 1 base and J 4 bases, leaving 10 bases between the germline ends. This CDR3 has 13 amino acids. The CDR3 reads CSARGTTSETQYF. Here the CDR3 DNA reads TGCAGTGCTAGAGGGACTACTTCAGAGACCCAGTACTTC.

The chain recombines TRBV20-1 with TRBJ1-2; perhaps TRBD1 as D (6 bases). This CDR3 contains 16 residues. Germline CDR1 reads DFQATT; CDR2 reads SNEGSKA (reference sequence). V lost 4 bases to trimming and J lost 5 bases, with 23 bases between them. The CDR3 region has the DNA TGCAGTGCTATCAACCCCGGGCAGGGGCGGTTATATGGCTACACCTTC. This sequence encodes CSAINPGQGRLYGYTF.

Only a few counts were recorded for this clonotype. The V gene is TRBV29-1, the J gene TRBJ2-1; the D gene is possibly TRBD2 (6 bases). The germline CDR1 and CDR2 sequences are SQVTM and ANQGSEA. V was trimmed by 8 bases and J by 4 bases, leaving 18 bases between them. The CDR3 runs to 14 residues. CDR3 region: CSTRGTEAYNEQFF. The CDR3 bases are TGCAGCACCCGGGGGACGGAGGCTTACAATGAGCAGTTCTTC.

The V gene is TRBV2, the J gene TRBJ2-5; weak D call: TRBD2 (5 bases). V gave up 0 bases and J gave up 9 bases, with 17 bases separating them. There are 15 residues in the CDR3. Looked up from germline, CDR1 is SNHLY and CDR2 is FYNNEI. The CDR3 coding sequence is TGTGCCAGCAGTGAAGCATATGGACTGGCCACGGCCCAGTACTTC. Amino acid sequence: CASSEAYGLATAQYF. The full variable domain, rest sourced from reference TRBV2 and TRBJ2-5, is EPEVTQTPSHQVTQMGQEVILRCVPISNHLYFYWYRQILGQKVEFLVSFYNNEISEKSEIFDDQFSVERPDGSNFTLKIRSTKLEDSAMYFCASSEAYGLATAQYFGPGTRLLVL.

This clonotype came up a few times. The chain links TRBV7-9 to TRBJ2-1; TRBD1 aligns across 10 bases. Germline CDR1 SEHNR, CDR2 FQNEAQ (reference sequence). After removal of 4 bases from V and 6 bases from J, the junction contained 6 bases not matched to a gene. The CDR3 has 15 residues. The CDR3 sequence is CASSSGQGVTNEQFF. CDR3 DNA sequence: TGTGCCAGCAGCTCCGGACAGGGGGTCACCAATGAGCAGTTCTTC.

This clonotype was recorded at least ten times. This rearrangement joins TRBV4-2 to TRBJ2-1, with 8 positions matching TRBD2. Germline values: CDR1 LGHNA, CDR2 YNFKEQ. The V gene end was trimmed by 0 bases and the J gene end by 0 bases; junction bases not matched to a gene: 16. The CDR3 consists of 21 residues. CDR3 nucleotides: TGTGCCAGCAGCCAAGAAAGGGGCGGGAGGAAGGGAGGCGGCTCCTACAATGAGCAGTTCTTC. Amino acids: CASSQERGGRKGGGSYNEQFF.

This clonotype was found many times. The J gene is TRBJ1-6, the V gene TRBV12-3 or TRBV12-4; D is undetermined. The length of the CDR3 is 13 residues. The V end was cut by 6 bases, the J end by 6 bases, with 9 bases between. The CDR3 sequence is CASRPGFNSPLHF. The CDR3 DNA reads TGTGCCAGCAGGCCGGGTTTTAATTCACCCCTCCACTTT.

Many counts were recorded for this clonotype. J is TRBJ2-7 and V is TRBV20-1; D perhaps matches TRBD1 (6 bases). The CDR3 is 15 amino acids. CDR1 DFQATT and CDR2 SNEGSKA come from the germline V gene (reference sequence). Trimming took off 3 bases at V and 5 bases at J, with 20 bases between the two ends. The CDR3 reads CSASIARGFQDEQYF. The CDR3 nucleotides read TGCAGTGCTAGTATCGCCAGGGGTTTTCAGGACGAGCAGTACTTC.

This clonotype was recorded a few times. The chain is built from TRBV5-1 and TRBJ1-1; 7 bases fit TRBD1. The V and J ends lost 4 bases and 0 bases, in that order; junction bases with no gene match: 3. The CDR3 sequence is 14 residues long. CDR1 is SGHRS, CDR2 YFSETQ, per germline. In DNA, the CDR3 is TGCGCCAGCAGCCAACAGGGGCTGAACACTGAAGCTTTCTTT. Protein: CASSQQGLNTEAFF.

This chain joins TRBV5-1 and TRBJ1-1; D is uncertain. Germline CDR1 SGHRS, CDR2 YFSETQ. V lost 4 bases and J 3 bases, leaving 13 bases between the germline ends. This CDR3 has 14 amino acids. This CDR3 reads CASSQDTWDTEAFF. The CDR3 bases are TGCGCCAGCAGCCAAGATACCTGGGACACTGAAGCTTTCTTT.

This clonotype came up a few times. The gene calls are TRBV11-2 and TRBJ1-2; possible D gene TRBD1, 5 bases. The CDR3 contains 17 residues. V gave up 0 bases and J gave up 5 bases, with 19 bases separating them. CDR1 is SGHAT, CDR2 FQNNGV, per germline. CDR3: CASSLDQGQGSIYGYTF. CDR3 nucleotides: TGTGCCAGCAGCTTAGACCAGGGCCAGGGTTCGATTTATGGCTACACCTTC. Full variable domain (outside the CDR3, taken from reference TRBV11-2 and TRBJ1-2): EAGVAQSPRYKIIEKRQSVAFWCNPISGHATLYWYQQILGQGPKLLIQFQNNGVVDDSQLPKDRFSAERLKGVDSTLKIQPAKLEDSAVYLCASSLDQGQGSIYGYTFGSGTRLTVV.

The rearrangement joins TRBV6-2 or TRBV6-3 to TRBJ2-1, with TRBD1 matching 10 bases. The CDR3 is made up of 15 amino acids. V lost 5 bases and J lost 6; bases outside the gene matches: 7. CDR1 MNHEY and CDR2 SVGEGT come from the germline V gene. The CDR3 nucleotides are TGTGCCAGCAGTCGTCCCGGGACAGGGGCCAATGAGCAGTTCTTC. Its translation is CASSRPGTGANEQFF.

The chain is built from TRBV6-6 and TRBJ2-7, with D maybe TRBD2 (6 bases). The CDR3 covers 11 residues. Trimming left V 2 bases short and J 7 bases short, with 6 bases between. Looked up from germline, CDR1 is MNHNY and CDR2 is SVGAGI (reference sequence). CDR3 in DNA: TGTGCCAGCAGTTACCGGGGGGAGCAGTACTTC. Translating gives CASSYRGEQYF.

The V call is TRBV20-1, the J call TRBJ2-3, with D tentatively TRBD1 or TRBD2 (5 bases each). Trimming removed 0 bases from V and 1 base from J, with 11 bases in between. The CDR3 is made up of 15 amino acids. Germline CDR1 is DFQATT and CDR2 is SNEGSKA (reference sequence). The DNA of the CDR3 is TGCAGTGCTAGAGAGCCCCGGGACCGCACAGATACGCAGTATTTT. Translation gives CSAREPRDRTDTQYF.

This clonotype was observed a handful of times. CDR3: CSARDHKGVDYNEQFF. The CDR3 region has the DNA TGCAGTGCTAGAGATCACAAGGGCGTCGACTACAATGAGCAGTTCTTC. The chain uses TRBV20-1 and TRBJ2-1; D is ambiguous. V lost 0 bases, J lost 3 bases, and 15 bases lay in between. Germline CDR1 reads DFQATT; CDR2 reads SNEGSKA (reference sequence). The CDR3 consists of 16 residues.

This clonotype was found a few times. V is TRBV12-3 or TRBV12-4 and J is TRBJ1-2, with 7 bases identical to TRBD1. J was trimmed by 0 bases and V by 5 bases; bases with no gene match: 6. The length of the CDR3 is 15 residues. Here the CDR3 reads CASSPDRVSNYGYTF. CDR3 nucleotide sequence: TGTGCCAGCAGTCCCGACAGGGTCTCTAACTATGGCTACACCTTC.

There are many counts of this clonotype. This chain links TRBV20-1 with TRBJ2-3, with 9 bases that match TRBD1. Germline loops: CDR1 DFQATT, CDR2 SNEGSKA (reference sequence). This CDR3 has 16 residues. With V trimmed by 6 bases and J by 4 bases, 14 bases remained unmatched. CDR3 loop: CSATDRGRHGADTQYF. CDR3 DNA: TGCAGTGCGACTGACAGGGGGAGACATGGGGCAGATACGCAGTATTTT.

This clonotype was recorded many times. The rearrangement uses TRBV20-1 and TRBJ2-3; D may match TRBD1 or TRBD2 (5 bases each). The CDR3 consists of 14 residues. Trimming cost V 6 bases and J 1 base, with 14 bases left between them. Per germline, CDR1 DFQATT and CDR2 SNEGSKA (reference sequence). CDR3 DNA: TGCAGTGCCCCTGCCGGGACCCGCACAGATACGCAGTATTTT. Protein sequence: CSAPAGTRTDTQYF.

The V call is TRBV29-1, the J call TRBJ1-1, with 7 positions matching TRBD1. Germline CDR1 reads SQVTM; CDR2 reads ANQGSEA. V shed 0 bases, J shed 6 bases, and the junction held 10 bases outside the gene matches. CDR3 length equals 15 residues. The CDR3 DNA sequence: TGCAGCGTTGAAGATATTGGGGCCCAGGGGGCTGAAGCTTTCTTT. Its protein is CSVEDIGAQGAEAFF.

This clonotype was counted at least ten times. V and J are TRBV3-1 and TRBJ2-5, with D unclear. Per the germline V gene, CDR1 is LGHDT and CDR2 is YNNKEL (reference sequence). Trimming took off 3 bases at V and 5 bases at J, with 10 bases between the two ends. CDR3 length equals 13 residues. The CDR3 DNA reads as TGTGCCAGCAGCCATCTCGCCTCGGAGACCCAGTACTTC. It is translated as CASSHLASETQYF.

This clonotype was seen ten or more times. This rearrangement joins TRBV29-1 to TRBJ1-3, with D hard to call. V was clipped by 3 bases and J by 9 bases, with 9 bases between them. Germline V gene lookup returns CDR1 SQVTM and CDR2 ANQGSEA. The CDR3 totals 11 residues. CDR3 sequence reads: CSVEVSLTIYF. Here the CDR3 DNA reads TGCAGCGTTGAGGTCTCCCTCACCATATATTTT.

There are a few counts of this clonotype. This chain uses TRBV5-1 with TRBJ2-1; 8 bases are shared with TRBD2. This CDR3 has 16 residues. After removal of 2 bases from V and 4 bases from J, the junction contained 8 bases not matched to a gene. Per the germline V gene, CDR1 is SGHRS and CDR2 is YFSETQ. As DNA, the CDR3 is TGCGCCAGCAGCTTAAACCGACTAGCGATTTACAATGAGCAGTTCTTC. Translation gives CASSLNRLAIYNEQFF.

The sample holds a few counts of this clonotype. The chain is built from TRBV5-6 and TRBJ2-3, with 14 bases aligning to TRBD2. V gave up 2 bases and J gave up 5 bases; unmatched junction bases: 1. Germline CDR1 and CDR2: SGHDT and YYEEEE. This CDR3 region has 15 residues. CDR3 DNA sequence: TGTGCCAGCAGCTTTGGGACTAGCGGGAGAGATACGCAGTATTTT. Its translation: CASSFGTSGRDTQYF.